This T cell receptor beta chain stems from a study of blood T cell repertoires in COVID-19. Whole-study context: Spain, Italy and the United States supplied samples that represented acute and convalescent COVID-19. T cells, B-cell-depleted T cells, or PBMCs provided the cDNA or gDNA that served as material.

Original processing methods: By means of reference gene primer amplification, nucleated cell counts were estimated. Some clones are missing from TCRdb's copy, which holds only in-frame ones; the method was immunoSEQ multiplex PCR. V and J calls and clone size are as listed in that table; D and trimming were resolved from the DNA. The repertoire holds some 85,000 clones, with about 76% as singletons. This CDR3 is 17 amino acids long. CDR1 and CDR2 from the germline V gene are SEHNR and FQNEAQ (reference sequence). V was pared by 5 bases and J by 2 bases, with 11 bases of the junction left unmatched. Material for sequencing was peripheral blood. The V call is TRBV7-9, the J call TRBJ2-5; TRBD2 matches 10 bases. The sequence derives from a woman older than 75 with active or convalescent COVID-19. The CDR3 region is CASSAFSGGPTQETQYF. In DNA form, the CDR3 reads TGTGCCAGCAGCGCCTTTAGCGGGGGGCCCACTCAAGAGACCCAGTACTTC. The full variable domain, rest sourced from reference TRBV7-9 and TRBJ2-5, is DTGVSQNPRHKITKRGQNVTFRCDPISEHNRLYWYRQTLGQGPEFLTYFQNEAQLEKSRLLSDRFSAERPKGSFSTLEIQRTEQGDSAMYLCASSAFSGGPTQETQYFGPGTRLLVL.